This T cell receptor (beta chain) was sequenced for a study of CD8+ T cells in alopecia areata. At the level of the study: Patients received oral tofacitinib, 5 to 10 mg twice daily, for moderate-to-severe alopecia areata.

The treatment denotes: oral pan-JAK inhibitor, 5-10 mg twice daily. Sequencing used cDNA as its template, made by extracting RNA and reverse transcribing it. This table comes from immunoSEQ multiplex PCR, and its TCRdb copy is limited to in-frame clones, with some not included. The data hold 150,000 to 200,000 clones, with about two thirds observed a single time. V dropped 2 bases and J dropped 0; count of bases not matched to a gene: 10. CDR3 length: 19 amino acids. The germline gives CDR1 MNHEY, CDR2 SMNVEV (reference sequence). The V gene is TRBV27, the J gene TRBJ1-6, with TRBD1 identical over 7 bases. The source is a human donor with alopecia areata. This specimen consisted of CD4+ T cells sorted from blood, obtained at week 4, from a patient treated with tofacitinib. CDR3 in amino acids: CASSLGVTGASSYNSPLHF. The CDR3 DNA reads TGTGCCAGCAGTTTAGGGGTAACAGGGGCTAGCTCCTATAATTCACCCCTCCACTTT.